Listed below are T cell receptor beta chains from one sample, sequenced in a study of T cell repertoires in cytomegalovirus infection. TCRdb fed the reads into MiXCR, producing one record per CDR3 protein. Here the sample spans hundreds of thousands of distinct CDR3 sequences, around 35% being singletons. The antigens for these receptors are not known. The material sequenced was cultured PBMCs, taken from culture after CMV antigen stimulation. The source is a human donor in good health (CMV status not recorded). Some clones in this sample may be carry-over from other donors' samples. CDR3s include the opening cysteine and the closing phenylalanine or tryptophan. A D gene is named only where the DNA matches it firmly. Some rows have no size entry. The others give once, few or many, or a class for an expanded clone.

V gene: TRBV6-1
clone size: few
D gene: NA
J gene: TRBJ2-5
CDR3 DNA: TGTGCCAGCAGTGAAGGGCTTTGGGAGACCCAGTACTTC
CDR3 protein: CASSEGLWETQYF

V gene: TRBV15
clone size: NA
D gene: NA
J gene: TRBJ2-1
CDR3 DNA: TGTGCCACCAGCAGAGATCCACAGGCCAATGAGCAGTTCTTC
CDR3 protein: CATSRDPQANEQFF

V gene: TRBV10-3
clone size: few
D gene: TRBD2
J gene: TRBJ2-7
CDR3 DNA: TGTGCCATCAGAGCTAGCGGACGCTCCTACGAGCAGTACTTC
CDR3 protein: CAIRASGRSYEQYF

V gene: TRBV6-2/TRBV6-3
clone size: NA
D gene: NA
J gene: TRBJ2-7
CDR3 DNA: TGTGCCAGCAGTTACCCGAGGACAGAGTTAGCCTACGAGCAGTACTTC
CDR3 protein: CASSYPRTELAYEQYF

V gene: TRBV24-1
clone size: NA
D gene: NA
J gene: TRBJ2-1
CDR3 DNA: TGTGCCACCAGTGATCATCAGGGGAGTTCCTACAATGAGCAGTTCTTC
CDR3 protein: CATSDHQGSSYNEQFF

V gene: TRBV3-1
clone size: NA
D gene: NA
J gene: TRBJ1-1
CDR3 DNA: TGTGCCAGCAGCCTCACAGGGATGCGCACTGAAGCTTTCTTT
CDR3 protein: CASSLTGMRTEAFF

V gene: TRBV11-2
clone size: NA
D gene: NA
J gene: TRBJ1-1
CDR3 DNA: TGTGCCAGCAGCTTTTTCCGTACACAGATGAACACTGAAGCTTTCTTT
CDR3 protein: CASSFFRTQMNTEAFF

V gene: TRBV11-3
clone size: NA
D gene: NA
J gene: TRBJ2-7
CDR3 DNA: TGTGCCAGCAGCTCGCGACACGACTCCTACGAGCAGTACTTC
CDR3 protein: CASSSRHDSYEQYF

V gene: TRBV6-1
clone size: NA
D gene: NA
J gene: TRBJ2-1
CDR3 DNA: TGTGCCAGCAGTTATAGGCCACCGGGGTATGGAGACAATGAGCAGTTCTTC
CDR3 protein: CASSYRPPGYGDNEQFF

V gene: TRBV7-9
clone size: many
D gene: NA
J gene: TRBJ1-1
CDR3 DNA: TGTGCCAGCAGCTTAAGGAGGGGGGCCAACACTGAAGCTTTCTTT
CDR3 protein: CASSLRRGANTEAFF

V gene: TRBV6-5
clone size: NA
D gene: TRBD2
J gene: TRBJ2-6
CDR3 DNA: TGTGCCACCCCCGCCCGGACTAGCGGAAAAGGGTCTGGGGCCAACGTCCTGACTTTC
CDR3 protein: CATPARTSGKGSGANVLTF

V gene: TRBV20-1
clone size: few
D gene: NA
J gene: TRBJ2-7
CDR3 DNA: TGCAGTGCTAGAGATCTGGTCCTAGGTGTCTACGAGCAGTACTTC
CDR3 protein: CSARDLVLGVYEQYF

V gene: TRBV3-1
clone size: NA
D gene: NA
J gene: TRBJ2-3
CDR3 DNA: TGTGCCAGCAGCCAACCGGACACAGATACGCAGTATTTT
CDR3 protein: CASSQPDTDTQYF

V gene: TRBV7-2
clone size: NA
D gene: NA
J gene: TRBJ1-1
CDR3 DNA: TGTGCCAGCAGCTTAGGCAGGGAGAGGGCTGAAGCTTTCTTT
CDR3 protein: CASSLGRERAEAFF

V gene: TRBV30
clone size: NA
D gene: NA
J gene: TRBJ2-7
CDR3 DNA: TGTGCCTGGAGCGATCGGATAATGGGACTGAGATACGAGCAGTACTTC
CDR3 protein: CAWSDRIMGLRYEQYF

V gene: TRBV7-2
clone size: many
D gene: NA
J gene: TRBJ2-5
CDR3 DNA: TGTGCCAGCACCCCGGGTGGGGAGGAGACCCAGTACTTC
CDR3 protein: CASTPGGEETQYF

V gene: TRBV10-3
clone size: NA
D gene: TRBD1
J gene: TRBJ2-1
CDR3 DNA: TGTGCCATCAAGACAGGGCCCTACAATGAGCAGTTCTTC
CDR3 protein: CAIKTGPYNEQFF

V gene: TRBV10-3
clone size: NA
D gene: NA
J gene: TRBJ2-3
CDR3 DNA: TGTGCCATCTCTGGCACAGATACGCAGTATTTT
CDR3 protein: CAISGTDTQYF

V gene: TRBV29-1
clone size: few
D gene: NA
J gene: TRBJ1-1
CDR3 DNA: TGCAGCGTTGATAAGGGGAACACTGAAGCTTTCTTT
CDR3 protein: CSVDKGNTEAFF

V gene: TRBV7-2
clone size: NA
D gene: NA
J gene: TRBJ2-5
CDR3 DNA: TGTGCCAGCAGCCGCGGAAGGGCCATACAAGAGACCCAGTACTTC
CDR3 protein: CASSRGRAIQETQYF

V gene: TRBV6-7
clone size: few
D gene: NA
J gene: TRBJ1-5
CDR3 DNA: TGTGCCAGCAGTTACCCCGGGGAAATCTATCAGCCCCAGCATTTT
CDR3 protein: CASSYPGEIYQPQHF

V gene: TRBV24-1
clone size: NA
D gene: NA
J gene: TRBJ2-1
CDR3 DNA: TGTGCCACCAGTGATCCCCGCGGGGGCGTGAGGAATGAGCAGTTCTTC
CDR3 protein: CATSDPRGGVRNEQFF

V gene: TRBV12-3/TRBV12-4
clone size: NA
D gene: TRBD1
J gene: TRBJ1-1
CDR3 DNA: TGTGCCAGCAGTTCCAGGGGGACCACTGAAGCTTTCTTT
CDR3 protein: CASSSRGTTEAFF

V gene: TRBV5-4
clone size: NA
D gene: NA
J gene: TRBJ2-1
CDR3 DNA: TGTGCCAGCAGCCGGATGCCGACGGGCGAGCAGTTCTTC
CDR3 protein: CASSRMPTGEQFF

V gene: TRBV7-2
clone size: NA
D gene: TRBD2
J gene: TRBJ2-2
CDR3 DNA: TGTGCCAGCAGCAGATCCGGGACTAGACACACCGGGGAGCTGTTTTTT
CDR3 protein: CASSRSGTRHTGELFF

V gene: TRBV25-1
clone size: NA
D gene: NA
J gene: TRBJ1-4
CDR3 DNA: TGTGCCAGCAGTGGACCCCTGGGAACTAATGAAAAACTGTTTTTT
CDR3 protein: CASSGPLGTNEKLFF

V gene: TRBV20-1
clone size: NA
D gene: TRBD1
J gene: TRBJ1-2
CDR3 DNA: TGCAGTGCTTGGGACAGGTCTAGCTATGGCTACACCTTC
CDR3 protein: CSAWDRSSYGYTF

V gene: TRBV5-1
clone size: NA
D gene: NA
J gene: TRBJ1-6
CDR3 DNA: TGCGCCAGCAGATCCGCGGACCTAAATTCACCCCTCCACTTT
CDR3 protein: CASRSADLNSPLHF

V gene: TRBV7-2
clone size: many
D gene: TRBD2
J gene: TRBJ2-5
CDR3 DNA: TGTGCCAGCAGCTTAGATCGGGGAGGGACGAGGGAGACCCAGTACTTC
CDR3 protein: CASSLDRGGTRETQYF

V gene: TRBV2
clone size: few
D gene: NA
J gene: TRBJ1-2
CDR3 DNA: TGTGCCAGCAGTGATTGGGGAAGGAGCTATGGCTACACCTTC
CDR3 protein: CASSDWGRSYGYTF

V gene: TRBV4-1
clone size: NA
D gene: NA
J gene: TRBJ2-2
CDR3 DNA: TGCGCCAGCAGCTTACGGCGGGCTAGACAGAACACCGGGGAGCTGTTTTTT
CDR3 protein: CASSLRRARQNTGELFF